This T cell receptor (beta chain) was sequenced during a study of response to subunit inactivated influenza vaccine. TCRdb used MiXCR to reprocess the RT-PCR reads, holding one entry per CDR3 protein. The table lists approximately 500,000 distinct CDR3 sequences, 20% to 25% of them singletons. This CDR3 region has 14 residues. Between the trimmed V and J ends, which lost 3 bases and 4 bases, there was a span of 12 bases. The sample was also reused in another study, on T cells expressing NK-cell markers. That study reports: TCR beta cDNA was generated via 5'RACE template switching incorporating UMIs. The study left the HCMV specificity of expanded NKG2C+ T cell clones unresolved.

This TCR was recovered from a man aged 45-65 years who received an inactivated influenza vaccine. This rearrangement joins TRBV12-3 or TRBV12-4 to TRBJ1-2; D is unclear. The sequences come from CD4+ T cells sorted from PBMCs, collected 11 to 12 days after vaccination. CDR3 region: CASSLWGGGYGYTF. The CDR3 DNA reads as TGTGCCAGCAGTTTGTGGGGTGGCGGCTATGGCTACACCTTC.